The sequence of this T cell receptor beta chain was determined in a study of CD8+ T cells in alopecia areata. Looking at the study overall: Oral tofacitinib, 5 to 10 mg twice daily, was given in an open-label trial. Notes on the study in general: Many expanded lesional clones persisted in scalp and blood during tofacitinib.

The authors extracted RNA and reverse transcribed it into cDNA as the sequencing template. Data came from immunoSEQ multiplex PCR; TCRdb stores just in-frame clones and leaves some out. This sample has approximately 100,000 clones, with 55% to 75% found just once. Germline V gene sequence: CDR1 SNHLY, CDR2 FYNNEI. The CDR3 covers 16 residues. V was clipped by 7 bases and J by 6 bases, with 23 bases between them. This clone turned up a few times. What it recognizes is unknown. Regarding treatment: oral pan-JAK inhibitor, 5-10 mg twice daily. T lymphocytes (CD4+ and CD8+) were sorted from PBMCs. The origin of this receptor is a human donor with alopecia areata. The V call is TRBV2, the J call TRBJ2-3, with TRBD1 as a possible D gene (6 bases). The input for sequencing was CD8+ T cells sorted from blood, taken between weeks 55 and 65, from a patient treated with tofacitinib. The CDR3 DNA follows: TGTGCCAGCATTCAACCAGGACAGCCTCGGGGCGATACGCAGTATTTT. Its protein is CASIQPGQPRGDTQYF.